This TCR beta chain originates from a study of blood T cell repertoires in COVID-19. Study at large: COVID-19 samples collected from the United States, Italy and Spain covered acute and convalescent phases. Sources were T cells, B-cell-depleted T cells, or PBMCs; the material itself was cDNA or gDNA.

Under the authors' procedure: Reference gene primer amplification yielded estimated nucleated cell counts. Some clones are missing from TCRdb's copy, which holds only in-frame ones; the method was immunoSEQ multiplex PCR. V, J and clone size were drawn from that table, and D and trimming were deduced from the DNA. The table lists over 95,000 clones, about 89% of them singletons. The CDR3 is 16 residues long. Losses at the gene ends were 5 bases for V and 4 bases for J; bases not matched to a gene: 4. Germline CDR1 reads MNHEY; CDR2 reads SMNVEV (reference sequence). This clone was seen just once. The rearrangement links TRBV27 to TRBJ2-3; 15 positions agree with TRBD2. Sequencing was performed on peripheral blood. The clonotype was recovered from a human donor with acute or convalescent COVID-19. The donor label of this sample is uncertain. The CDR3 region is CASSLRTSGRADTQYF. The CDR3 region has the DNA TGTGCCAGCAGTCTCCGGACTAGCGGGAGGGCAGATACGCAGTATTTT.